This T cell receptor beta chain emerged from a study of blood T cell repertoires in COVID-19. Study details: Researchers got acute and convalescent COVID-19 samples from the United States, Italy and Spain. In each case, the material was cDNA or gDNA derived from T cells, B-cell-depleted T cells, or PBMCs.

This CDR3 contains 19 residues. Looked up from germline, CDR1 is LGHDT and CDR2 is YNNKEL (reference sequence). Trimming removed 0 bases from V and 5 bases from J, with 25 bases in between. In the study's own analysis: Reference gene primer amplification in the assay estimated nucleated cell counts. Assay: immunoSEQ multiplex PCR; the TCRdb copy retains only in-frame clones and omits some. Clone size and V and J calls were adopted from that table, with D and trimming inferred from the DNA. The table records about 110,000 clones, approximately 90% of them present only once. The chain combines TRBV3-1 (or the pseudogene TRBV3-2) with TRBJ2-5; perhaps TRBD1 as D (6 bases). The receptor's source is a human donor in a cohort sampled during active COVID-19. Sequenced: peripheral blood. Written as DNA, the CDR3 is TGTGCCAGCAGCCAAGAGATAGGCTTGAGGCAGGGGCTAGGGGAGACCCAGTACTTC. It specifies CASSQEIGLRQGLGETQYF.